This TCR beta chain was profiled in a study of blood T cell repertoires in COVID-19 (dated by TCRdb to 2019 to 2021). Background on the whole study: Collaborator samples came from the United States, Italy and Spain and covered acute and convalescent phases of COVID-19. The material from the prospective study consisted of cDNA or gDNA derived from T cells, B-cell-depleted T cells, or PBMCs. The dataset comprised deeply sampled blood TCRbeta repertoires from subjects exposed to, actively infected with, or recovered from COVID-19. The repertoires were released in a freely available public database intended as a resource for research on the immune response to SARS-CoV-2. Samples were obtained from the ongoing ImmuneRACE study (first 160 participants) and from some 1,200 subjects provided by 6 global collaborators. The sample metadata nearly always contained a de-identified subject ID, COVID-19 status, age in years and sex. Where available, HLA class I and class II types were taken from metadata supplied by the sample provider and were not determined by assay-based typing.

Collaborating institutions collected whole blood in K2EDTA tubes following their own protocols. For TCRbeta analysis, collaborator samples were shipped as frozen whole blood, as isolated PBMCs, or as DNA extracted from either sample type. TCRbeta CDR3 regions were amplified from genomic DNA using the immunoSEQ Assay, a bias-controlled multiplex PCR. The original methods were these. The number of nucleated cells in each sample was estimated by amplification of reference gene primers within the assay. To quantify the absolute abundance of each unique TCRbeta CDR3 rearrangement, sequence reads were collapsed and filtered. For each sample, productive Simpson clonality was calculated as the square root of Simpson's diversity index over productive rearrangements. Here the immuneACCESS table is served through TCRdb, limited to in-frame sequences with V and J called. Missing clones are a known gap in these copies; in checked studies unresolved V genes cover under half, and the rest lacks a known reason. V, J and clone size derive from that table, while D and trimming were established from the DNA sequence. The sample contains fewer than 200,000 clones, approximately 79% of them found a single time. Approximately 3% of the sample goes to the ten largest clones.

Summary of the overall study and its limitations: The quantity of clinical and demographic metadata differed by source and by participant and was supplied without curation.

Comments on this clone: It lacks a known antigen. The sample holds no much larger clone one base away, and base qualities are not on file.

Looking up the germline V gene yields CDR1 MDHEN and CDR2 SYDVKM. The CDR3, from cysteine to phenylalanine, totals 14 residues. Here the CDR3 DNA is all that survives: 42 bases in frame from base 1. After removal of 5 bases from V and 1 base from J, the junction retains 1 base not matched to a gene. Specimen: peripheral blood. The chain employs TRBV28 and TRBJ2-2; TRBD1 matches 7 bases in the middle. This TCR derives from an elderly woman with acute or convalescent COVID-19. The sequence in DNA is TGTGCCAGCAGTCGACAGGGGAACACCGGGGAGCTGTTTTTT. Its protein reads: CASSRQGNTGELFF.